This is a list of T cell receptor beta chains from one sample in a study of cytomegalovirus exposure and HLA in healthy donors. TCRdb's table, derived via immunoSEQ multiplex PCR, lists solely in-frame clones and lacks some. The sample has some 200,000 clones; 78% are singletons. Sequenced: PBMCs. These receptors were collected from a female donor in good health and CMV-seronegative. Each CDR3 is given with its conserved first and last residue. D genes are given only for firm matches. Where a row states a size, it is once, few, many or the class of an expanded clone; other rows omit it.

D gene: TRBD2
J gene: TRBJ2-7
clone size: many
V gene: TRBV4-1
CDR3 protein: CASSLRREGYEQYF
CDR3 DNA: TGCGCCAGCAGCTTACGGCGGGAGGGCTACGAGCAGTACTTC

D gene: TRBD2
J gene: TRBJ2-7
clone size: NA
V gene: TRBV4-1
CDR3 protein: CASSQVLAGGYEQYF
CDR3 DNA: TGCGCCAGCAGCCAAGTACTAGCGGGAGGTTACGAGCAGTACTTC

D gene: TRBD1
J gene: TRBJ2-7
clone size: NA
V gene: TRBV28
CDR3 protein: CASKRGQAGGEQYF
CDR3 DNA: TGTGCCAGCAAAAGAGGACAGGCGGGTGGCGAGCAGTACTTC

D gene: TRBD2
J gene: TRBJ2-3
clone size: once
V gene: TRBV29-1
CDR3 protein: CSVDGGSWDTQYF
CDR3 DNA: TGCAGCGTGGACGGCGGGAGCTGGGATACGCAGTATTTT

D gene: NA
J gene: TRBJ2-5
clone size: NA
V gene: TRBV5-4
CDR3 protein: CASSLIGAGETQYF
CDR3 DNA: TGTGCCAGCAGCTTAATTGGGGCCGGGGAGACCCAGTACTTC

D gene: TRBD1
J gene: TRBJ2-1
clone size: NA
V gene: TRBV7-3
CDR3 protein: CASSPNRGYKFF
CDR3 DNA: TGTGCCAGCAGCCCCAACAGGGGTTATAAGTTCTTC

D gene: NA
J gene: TRBJ2-7
clone size: once
V gene: TRBV11-2
CDR3 protein: CASSFHFRDTLYEQYF
CDR3 DNA: TGTGCCAGCAGCTTCCATTTCCGGGACACCCTCTACGAGCAGTACTTC

D gene: NA
J gene: TRBJ2-7
clone size: few
V gene: TRBV7-9
CDR3 protein: CASSPDSTYEQYF
CDR3 DNA: TGTGCCAGCAGCCCGGACAGTACCTACGAGCAGTACTTC

D gene: TRBD1
J gene: TRBJ1-2
clone size: NA
V gene: TRBV7-8
CDR3 protein: CASSPKQGAVELGGYTF
CDR3 DNA: TGTGCCAGCAGCCCAAAACAGGGGGCGGTGGAACTTGGTGGCTACACCTTC

D gene: TRBD2
J gene: TRBJ2-1
clone size: few
V gene: TRBV13
CDR3 protein: CASSYAGLAGGPGEQFF
CDR3 DNA: TGTGCCAGCAGTTATGCGGGACTAGCGGGAGGGCCGGGTGAGCAGTTCTTC

D gene: NA
J gene: TRBJ2-4
clone size: NA
V gene: TRBV19
CDR3 protein: CASSPGAKNIQYF
CDR3 DNA: TGTGCCAGTAGTCCCGGAGCCAAAAACATTCAGTACTTC

D gene: TRBD2
J gene: TRBJ2-7
clone size: NA
V gene: TRBV27
CDR3 protein: CASSFNGRDNEQYF
CDR3 DNA: TGTGCCAGCAGTTTTAACGGGAGGGACAACGAGCAGTACTTC

D gene: NA
J gene: TRBJ1-3
clone size: few
V gene: TRBV21-1
CDR3 protein: CASSKEDSYSGNTIYF
CDR3 DNA: TGTGCCAGCAGCAAAGAGGACAGTTACTCTGGAAACACCATATATTTT

D gene: NA
J gene: TRBJ2-7
clone size: NA
V gene: TRBV6-5
CDR3 protein: CASSYSSAYEQYF
CDR3 DNA: TGTGCCAGCAGTTACTCGAGCGCCTACGAGCAGTACTTC

D gene: TRBD2
J gene: TRBJ2-5
clone size: NA
V gene: TRBV29-1
CDR3 protein: CSVEDQGSGGWEQYF
CDR3 DNA: TGCAGCGTTGAAGATCAGGGTAGCGGGGGGTGGGAGCAGTACTTC

D gene: NA
J gene: TRBJ2-1
clone size: NA
V gene: TRBV5-1
CDR3 protein: CASSSTPGTLANNEQFF
CDR3 DNA: TGCGCCAGCAGCTCAACGCCGGGGACTTTGGCCAACAATGAGCAGTTCTTC

D gene: TRBD1
J gene: TRBJ1-1
clone size: NA
V gene: TRBV18
CDR3 protein: CASSATGVTEAFF
CDR3 DNA: TGTGCCAGCTCAGCGACAGGGGTAACTGAAGCTTTCTTT

D gene: TRBD1
J gene: TRBJ1-5
clone size: NA
V gene: TRBV28
CDR3 protein: CASRIQGAWQPQHF
CDR3 DNA: TGTGCCAGCAGGATACAGGGGGCTTGGCAGCCCCAGCATTTT

D gene: NA
J gene: TRBJ1-1
clone size: NA
V gene: TRBV15
CDR3 protein: CATSREVRGNTEAFF
CDR3 DNA: TGTGCCACCAGCAGAGAAGTCAGGGGGAACACTGAAGCTTTCTTT

D gene: TRBD2
J gene: TRBJ2-3
clone size: NA
V gene: TRBV7-3
CDR3 protein: CASSYIAGGRRDAQYF
CDR3 DNA: TGTGCCAGCAGCTACATAGCGGGGGGCCGGAGAGATGCGCAGTATTTT

D gene: TRBD1
J gene: TRBJ2-3
clone size: NA
V gene: TRBV5-1
CDR3 protein: CASSHGQGADTQYF
CDR3 DNA: TGCGCCAGCAGCCATGGACAGGGCGCTGATACGCAGTATTTT

D gene: TRBD1
J gene: TRBJ1-2
clone size: NA
V gene: TRBV7-3
CDR3 protein: CASSLGAGGGYTF
CDR3 DNA: TGTGCCAGCAGCTTAGGGGCAGGGGGTGGCTACACCTTC

D gene: NA
J gene: TRBJ2-5
clone size: NA
V gene: TRBV9
CDR3 protein: CASSPGAQETQYF
CDR3 DNA: TGTGCCAGCAGCCCTGGGGCCCAAGAGACCCAGTACTTC

D gene: NA
J gene: TRBJ2-5
clone size: NA
V gene: TRBV18
CDR3 protein: CASSPSPWGAQYF
CDR3 DNA: TGTGCCAGCTCACCATCTCCCTGGGGAGCCCAGTACTTC